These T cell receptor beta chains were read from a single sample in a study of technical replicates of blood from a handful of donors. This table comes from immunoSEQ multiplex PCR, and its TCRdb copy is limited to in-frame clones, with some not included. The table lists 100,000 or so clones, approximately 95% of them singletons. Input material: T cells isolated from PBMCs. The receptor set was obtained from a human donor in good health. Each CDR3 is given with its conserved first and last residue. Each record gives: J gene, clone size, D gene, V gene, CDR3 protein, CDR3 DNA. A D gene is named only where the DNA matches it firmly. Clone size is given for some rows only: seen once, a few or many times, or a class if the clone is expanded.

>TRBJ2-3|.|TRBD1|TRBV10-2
CASIDLRIGGAYF
TGCGCCAGCATCGACCTAAGAATAGGGGGCGCCTATTTT
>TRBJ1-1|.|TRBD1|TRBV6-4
CASSPHIYRGRFLNTEAFF
TGTGCCAGCAGCCCTCACATCTACAGGGGGCGGTTCTTGAACACTGAAGCTTTCTTT
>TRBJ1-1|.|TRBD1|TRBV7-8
CASSKRVSDRGRAFF
TGTGCCAGCAGCAAACGCGTATCGGACAGGGGGCGAGCTTTCTTT
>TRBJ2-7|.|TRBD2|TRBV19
CASSKGTSGHEQYF
TGTGCCAGTAGCAAGGGGACTAGCGGGCACGAGCAGTACTTC
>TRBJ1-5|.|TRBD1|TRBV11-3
CASSSRFVEGAPGNQPQHF
TGTGCCAGCAGCTCCCGATTTGTAGAGGGGGCGCCGGGTAATCAGCCCCAGCATTTT
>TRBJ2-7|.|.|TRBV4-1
CASSQGGGRGSYEQYF
TGCGCCAGCAGCCAAGGGGGCGGCAGGGGTTCCTACGAGCAGTACTTC
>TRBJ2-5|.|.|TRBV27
CASSLRSPAISPLQETQYF
TGTGCCAGCAGTTTAAGATCGCCCGCTATTTCACCCCTCCAAGAGACCCAGTACTTC
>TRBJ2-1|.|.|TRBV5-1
CASSWGHDASYNEQFF
TGCGCCAGCAGCTGGGGACACGATGCCTCCTACAATGAGCAGTTCTTC
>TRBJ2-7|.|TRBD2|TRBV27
CASSQSGRRSYEQYF
TGTGCCAGCAGTCAGAGCGGGAGAAGGTCCTACGAGCAGTACTTC
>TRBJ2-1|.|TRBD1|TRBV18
CASSPRWQGVGNEQFF
TGTGCCAGCTCACCACGGTGGCAGGGGGTAGGGAATGAGCAGTTCTTC
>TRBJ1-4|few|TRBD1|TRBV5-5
CASSPGTDQVQGNEKLFF
TGTGCCAGCAGCCCAGGGACAGACCAGGTTCAGGGTAATGAAAAACTGTTTTTT
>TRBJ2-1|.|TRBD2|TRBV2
CASSPEMGGDEQFF
TGTGCCAGCAGCCCCGAGATGGGGGGGGATGAGCAGTTCTTC
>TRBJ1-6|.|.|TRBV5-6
CASSHRLQNSPLHF
TGTGCCAGCAGCCACAGGCTCCAAAATTCACCCCTCCACTTT
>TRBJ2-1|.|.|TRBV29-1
CSVEGAKNHNEQFF
TGCAGCGTTGAAGGGGCCAAGAACCACAATGAGCAGTTCTTC
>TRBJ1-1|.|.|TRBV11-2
CASSLVGRDGTEAFF
TGTGCCAGCAGCTTAGTGGGCAGGGATGGAACTGAAGCTTTCTTT
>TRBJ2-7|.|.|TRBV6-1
CASNIGTSEQYF
TGTGCCAGCAACATCGGGACATCCGAGCAGTACTTC
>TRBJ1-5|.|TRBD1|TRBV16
CASSQSYRGQGQPQHF
TGTGCCAGCAGCCAATCCTACAGGGGGCAGGGGCAGCCCCAGCATTTT
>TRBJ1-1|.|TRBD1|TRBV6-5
CASSYSGTGNTEAFF
TGTGCCAGCAGTTACTCCGGGACAGGGAACACTGAAGCTTTCTTT
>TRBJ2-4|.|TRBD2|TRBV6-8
CASGAGGSGKNIQYF
TGTGCCAGCGGAGCGGGGGGGTCAGGCAAAAACATTCAGTACTTC
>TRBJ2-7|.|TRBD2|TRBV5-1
CASSLEAGLYYEQYF
TGCGCCAGCAGCTTGGAAGCGGGACTTTACTACGAGCAGTACTTC
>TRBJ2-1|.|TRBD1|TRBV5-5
CASSLGQGVDNEQFF
TGTGCCAGCAGCTTGGGACAGGGGGTGGACAATGAGCAGTTCTTC
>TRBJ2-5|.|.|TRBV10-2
CASSGPGQETQYF
TGCGCCAGCAGTGGCCCAGGACAAGAGACCCAGTACTTC
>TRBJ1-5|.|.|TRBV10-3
CAIRPGGASNQPQHF
TGTGCCATCAGACCGGGGGGGGCTAGCAATCAGCCCCAGCATTTT
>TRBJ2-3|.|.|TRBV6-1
CATTGWTDRTDTQYF
TGTGCCACAACCGGATGGACAGACCGCACAGATACGCAGTATTTT
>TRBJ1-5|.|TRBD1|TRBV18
CASSPATGGYQPQHF
TGTGCCAGCTCACCGGCTACAGGGGGCTATCAGCCCCAGCATTTT
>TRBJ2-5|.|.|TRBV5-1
CASSLASETQYF
TGCGCCAGCAGCTTGGCCTCGGAGACCCAGTACTTC
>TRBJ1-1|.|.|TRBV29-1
CSARPNRERKGEAFF
TGCAGCGCACGGCCTAACAGGGAGAGGAAGGGTGAAGCTTTCTTT
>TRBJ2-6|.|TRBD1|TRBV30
CAWSPGQGGPGANVLTF
TGTGCCTGGAGTCCGGGACAGGGGGGCCCTGGGGCCAACGTCCTGACTTTC
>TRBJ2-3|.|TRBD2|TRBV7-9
CASSLLYRGRAFYTQYF
TGTGCCAGCAGCTTATTATACCGCGGGAGGGCCTTTTATACGCAGTATTTT
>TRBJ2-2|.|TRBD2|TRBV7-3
CASSPTSEPTGELFF
TGTGCCAGCAGCCCAACTAGCGAGCCAACCGGGGAGCTGTTTTTT
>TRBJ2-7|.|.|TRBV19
CASGRENPYEQYF
TGTGCCAGTGGCCGGGAGAACCCCTACGAGCAGTACTTC
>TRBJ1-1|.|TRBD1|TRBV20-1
CSATGTTEAFF
TGCAGTGCGACAGGGACCACTGAAGCTTTCTTT
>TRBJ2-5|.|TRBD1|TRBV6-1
CASSDRDSLTQETQYF
TGTGCCAGCAGTGACCGGGACAGCCTGACCCAAGAGACCCAGTACTTC
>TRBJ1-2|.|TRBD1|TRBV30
CAWSVKGSGQGQANYGYTF
TGTGCCTGGAGTGTAAAAGGGTCGGGACAGGGGCAGGCAAACTATGGCTACACCTTC
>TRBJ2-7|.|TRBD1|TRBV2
CASRRTGLSEQYF
TGTGCCAGCAGGAGGACAGGGCTGAGCGAGCAGTACTTC
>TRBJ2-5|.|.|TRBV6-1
CASSERRGLGEETQYF
TGTGCCAGCAGTGAACGGAGGGGTCTTGGGGAAGAGACCCAGTACTTC
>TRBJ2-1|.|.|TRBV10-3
CAISGSNHLDNEQFF
TGTGCCATCAGTGGATCGAACCATCTAGATAATGAGCAGTTCTTC
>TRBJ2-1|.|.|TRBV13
CASSFQQERYNEQFF
TGTGCCAGCAGCTTTCAACAGGAGAGGTACAATGAGCAGTTCTTC
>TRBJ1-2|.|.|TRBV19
CASSPSPVFGYTF
TGTGCCAGTAGTCCCTCCCCCGTTTTTGGCTACACCTTC
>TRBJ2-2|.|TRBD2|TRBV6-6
CASSYGGSKNTGELFF
TGTGCCAGCAGTTACGGCGGGAGTAAGAACACCGGGGAGCTGTTTTTT
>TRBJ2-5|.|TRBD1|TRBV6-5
CASSYWARDSQETQYF
TGTGCCAGCAGTTACTGGGCCCGGGACAGCCAAGAGACCCAGTACTTC
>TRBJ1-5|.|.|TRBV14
CASSQATPVNQPQHF
TGTGCCAGCAGCCAAGCGACACCGGTAAATCAGCCCCAGCATTTT
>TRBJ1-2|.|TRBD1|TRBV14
CASSQYDRARGYTF
TGTGCCAGCAGCCAATACGACAGGGCCAGAGGCTACACCTTC
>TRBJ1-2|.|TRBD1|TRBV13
CASSPRGLGNYGYTF
TGTGCCAGCAGCCCCAGGGGGTTGGGGAACTATGGCTACACCTTC
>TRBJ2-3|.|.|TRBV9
CASSPSTGDTQYF
TGTGCCAGCAGCCCTTCTACAGGGGATACGCAGTATTTT
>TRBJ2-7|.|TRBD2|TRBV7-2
CASSSGGGYEQYF
TGTGCCAGCAGCTCGGGGGGAGGCTACGAGCAGTACTTC
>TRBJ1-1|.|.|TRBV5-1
CASSTVGRAGVPEAFF
TGCGCCAGCAGCACGGTCGGGCGGGCCGGTGTTCCTGAAGCTTTCTTT
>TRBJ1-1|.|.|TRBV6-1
CASSGKTDTEAFF
TGTGCCAGCAGTGGGAAGACAGATACTGAAGCTTTCTTT
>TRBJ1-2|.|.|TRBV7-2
CASSPQVGGHGYTF
TGTGCCAGCAGCCCCCAGGTCGGGGGGCATGGCTACACCTTC
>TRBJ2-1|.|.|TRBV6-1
CASSEDGGHNEQFF
TGTGCCAGCAGTGAAGACGGGGGGCACAATGAGCAGTTCTTC
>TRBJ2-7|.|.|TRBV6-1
CASSELSYEQYF
TGTGCCAGCAGTGAACTCAGCTACGAGCAGTACTTC
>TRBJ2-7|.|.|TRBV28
CATRGTDPREQYF
TGTGCCACCCGGGGGACAGACCCTAGGGAGCAGTACTTC
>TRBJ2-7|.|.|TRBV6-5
CASSYTGLQYF
TGTGCCAGCAGTTACACTGGTCTGCAGTACTTC
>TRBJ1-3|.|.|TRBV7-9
CASSLTGSGNTIYF
TGTGCCAGCAGCTTGACAGGTTCTGGAAACACCATATATTTT
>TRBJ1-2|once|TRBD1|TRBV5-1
CASSLQPGGKDGYTF
TGCGCCAGCAGCTTGCAACCAGGGGGCAAGGATGGCTACACCTTC
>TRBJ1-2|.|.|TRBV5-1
CASSLAPGLNYGYTF
TGCGCCAGCAGCTTGGCCCCTGGCTTAAACTATGGCTACACCTTC
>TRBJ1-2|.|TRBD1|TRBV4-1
CASSQVWPPGQGTSNYGYTF
TGCGCCAGCAGCCAAGTCTGGCCTCCGGGACAGGGTACCTCTAACTATGGCTACACCTTC
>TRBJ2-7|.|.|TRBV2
CASIRQSFSYEQYF
TGTGCCAGCATTCGACAAAGCTTCTCCTACGAGCAGTACTTC
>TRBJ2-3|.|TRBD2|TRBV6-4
CASRRTGLAGTDTQYF
TGTGCCAGCAGGAGAACGGGACTAGCGGGCACAGATACGCAGTATTTT
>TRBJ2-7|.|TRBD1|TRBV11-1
CASSSILAGYRGRSYEQYF
TGTGCCAGCAGCTCCATTTTGGCAGGATACAGGGGGAGATCCTACGAGCAGTACTTC